This is a list of T cell receptor beta chains from one sample in a study of OX40 agonist ivuxolimab in advanced cancers. The assay was immunoSEQ multiplex PCR, and TCRdb's table has in-frame clones only and misses some. Of around 77,000 clones listed, about 92% are singletons. The sequencing here drew on CD4+ or CD8+ T cells sorted from blood, taken in a trial of the OX40 agonist ivuxolimab. These receptors originate from an adult with an advanced solid tumor such as melanoma, head and neck, liver or kidney cancer. Both conserved end residues are part of each CDR3. The D gene is left open where the match is weak. Clone size, where shown, is once, few, many, or a class for clones that have expanded.

CASSPRWGNEKLFF	TGCGCCAGCAGCCCGAGATGGGGAAATGAAAAACTGTTTTTT	TRBJ1-4	.	.	TRBV5-1
CASSPRFGGNTGELFF	TGTGCCAGTAGTCCTCGGTTCGGGGGGAACACCGGGGAGCTGTTTTTT	TRBJ2-2	.	.	TRBV19
CASSLRGSGPNEQFF	TGTGCCAGCAGCCTCCGGGGTAGCGGGCCTAATGAGCAGTTCTTC	TRBJ2-1	.	TRBD2	TRBV9
CASSLQDQPQHF	TGTGCCAGTAGCTTACAGGATCAGCCCCAGCATTTT	TRBJ1-5	.	.	TRBV19
CASRTGELDRGEQYF	TGTGCCAGCAGAACCGGGGAACTAGATCGGGGGGAGCAGTACTTC	TRBJ2-7	.	.	TRBV28
CASSQPLAGGTDTQYF	TGCGCCAGCAGCCAACCTCTAGCGGGGGGCACAGATACGCAGTATTTT	TRBJ2-3	.	TRBD2	TRBV4-1
CASSRGLAGAEQYF	TGTGCCAGCAGCCGCGGACTAGCGGGAGCCGAGCAGTACTTC	TRBJ2-7	.	TRBD2	TRBV7-3
CASSQDPSGTNTGELFF	TGCGCCAGCAGCCAAGATCCTAGCGGGACGAACACCGGGGAGCTGTTTTTT	TRBJ2-2	.	TRBD2	TRBV4-3
CASSDSGLLLNEQFF	TGTGCCAGCTCAGATTCGGGACTTCTACTCAATGAGCAGTTCTTC	TRBJ2-1	.	.	TRBV18
CASSLGDGGNQPQHF	TGCGCCAGCAGCTTGGGGGACGGCGGCAATCAGCCCCAGCATTTT	TRBJ1-5	.	.	TRBV5-1
CASSSPRFRGTGELFF	TGTGCCAGCAGTTCCCCCCGTTTCCGTGGCACCGGGGAGCTGTTTTTT	TRBJ2-2	.	.	TRBV28
CASSYGSRSGYEQYF	TGTGCCAGCAGTTACGGATCGCGGAGCGGCTACGAGCAGTACTTC	TRBJ2-7	.	.	TRBV6-6
CASSPHGRGAKNIQYF	TGTGCCAGTAGCCCCCACGGGCGCGGGGCCAAAAACATTCAGTACTTC	TRBJ2-4	.	.	TRBV19
CASSPGPTDTQYF	TGTGCCAGCAGCCCTGGGCCCACGGATACGCAGTATTTT	TRBJ2-3	once	.	TRBV7-2
CASSLTGSSYNEQFF	TGTGCCAGCAGCTTAACAGGGTCCTCCTACAATGAGCAGTTCTTC	TRBJ2-1	.	.	TRBV5-4
CASGGQGASGNTIYF	TGTGCCAGCGGAGGACAGGGGGCATCTGGAAACACCATATATTTT	TRBJ1-3	.	TRBD1	TRBV7-9
CASSERTGFETQYF	TGTGCCAGCAGTGAAAGGACAGGGTTTGAGACCCAGTACTTC	TRBJ2-5	.	TRBD1	TRBV2
CSVEGGLGTGELFF	TGCAGCGTTGAGGGGGGCTTGGGCACCGGGGAGCTGTTTTTT	TRBJ2-2	once	.	TRBV29-1
CASSPRTSETQYF	TGTGCCAGCAGTCCGAGGACCTCAGAGACCCAGTACTTC	TRBJ2-5	.	.	TRBV7-9
CASSLVVGGHEQYF	TGCGCCAGCAGCTTGGTTGTCGGGGGGCACGAGCAGTACTTC	TRBJ2-7	.	.	TRBV5-1
CASSFQGSEKLFF	TGTGCCAGCAGCTTTCAGGGTTCGGAAAAACTGTTTTTT	TRBJ1-4	.	.	TRBV7-2
CASSPGTYGYTF	TGTGCCAGCAGTCCCGGGACCTATGGCTACACCTTC	TRBJ1-2	.	.	TRBV6-6
CASSSLTSYTEAFF	TGTGCCAGCAGCTCCCTTACAAGTTACACTGAAGCTTTCTTT	TRBJ1-1	.	.	TRBV5-6
CASSRQGGSYEQYF	TGTGCCAGCAGTCGTCAGGGTGGATCGTACGAGCAGTACTTC	TRBJ2-7	.	.	TRBV27
CASNPSGEGANEQFF	TGTGCCAGCAACCCATCTGGAGAAGGGGCTAATGAGCAGTTCTTC	TRBJ2-1	.	.	TRBV9
CASRGTGPTYEQYF	TGTGCCTCAAGAGGGACAGGGCCTACCTACGAGCAGTACTTC	TRBJ2-7	.	TRBD1	TRBV19
CASSPGAGGTDTQYF	TGTGCCAGCAGCCCGGGGGCAGGGGGGACAGATACGCAGTATTTT	TRBJ2-3	.	.	TRBV7-8
CASSPELGSYEQYF	TGTGCCAGCAGCCCAGAGCTAGGCTCCTACGAGCAGTACTTC	TRBJ2-7	.	.	TRBV11-3
CASSPWGARGYTF	TGTGCCAGCAGCCCCTGGGGGGCCAGAGGCTACACCTTC	TRBJ1-2	.	.	TRBV7-2
CASRRGGNSEKLFF	TGCGCCAGCCGGCGGGGAGGGAATTCTGAAAAACTGTTTTTT	TRBJ1-4	.	.	TRBV5-1
CASSLVGAKAGELFF	TGTGCCAGCAGCTTGGTGGGGGCGAAGGCCGGGGAGCTGTTTTTT	TRBJ2-2	.	.	TRBV5-4
CAWSSGLAGSRGQFF	TGTGCCTGGTCGTCTGGACTAGCGGGGTCCCGGGGGCAGTTCTTC	TRBJ2-1	.	TRBD2	TRBV30
CASREQGFTDTQYF	TGTGCCAGCAGGGAACAGGGGTTTACAGATACGCAGTATTTT	TRBJ2-3	.	TRBD1	TRBV6-6
CASSPGLAGQETQYF	TGTGCCAGCTCACCAGGACTAGCGGGACAAGAGACCCAGTACTTC	TRBJ2-5	.	TRBD2	TRBV18
CASKMGLAETSTDTQYF	TGTGCCAGCAAGATGGGACTAGCAGAAACTAGCACAGATACGCAGTATTTT	TRBJ2-3	.	TRBD2	TRBV5-4
CASSSPGDTQYF	TGCGCCAGCAGCTCCCCGGGGGATACGCAGTATTTT	TRBJ2-3	.	.	TRBV5-1
CASSSRGGDEQYF	TGTGCCAGCAGCTCCCGGGGGGGGGACGAGCAGTACTTC	TRBJ2-7	.	TRBD2	TRBV7-2
CASSLETSEAFF	TGTGCCAGCAGCTTGGAAACGTCTGAAGCTTTCTTT	TRBJ1-1	.	.	TRBV5-5
CASSPATAGIYGYTF	TGTGCCAGCAGCCCAGCAACGGCAGGGATCTATGGCTACACCTTC	TRBJ1-2	.	.	TRBV7-8
CASSGTPLNYGYTF	TGTGCCAGCAGTGGGACACCGCTTAACTATGGCTACACCTTC	TRBJ1-2	once	.	TRBV28
CASSPQPTSNEQFF	TGTGCCAGCAGCCCTCAACCGACTAGCAATGAGCAGTTCTTC	TRBJ2-1	.	.	TRBV7-3
CSVPVDNEQYF	TGCAGCGTTCCAGTGGACAACGAGCAGTACTTC	TRBJ2-7	.	.	TRBV29-1
CASRPGTALREQYF	TGTGCCAGCCGGCCTGGGACAGCCCTAAGGGAGCAGTACTTC	TRBJ2-7	.	TRBD1	TRBV28
CASSQDLASGRPSAVTQYF	TGCGCCAGCAGCCAAGATTTGGCTAGCGGGAGGCCGTCAGCAGTTACGCAGTATTTT	TRBJ2-3	.	TRBD2	TRBV4-3
CASSFSGRTDTQYF	TGTGCCAGCAGCTTTAGCGGGCGCACAGATACGCAGTATTTT	TRBJ2-3	.	TRBD2	TRBV7-3
CASSPLAGGGGGTDTQYF	TGTGCCAGCAGCCCTCTAGCGGGAGGAGGCGGGGGCACAGATACGCAGTATTTT	TRBJ2-3	.	TRBD2	TRBV7-6
CAWRGYSNNSPLHF	TGTGCCTGGAGGGGGTACTCTAATAATTCACCCCTCCACTTT	TRBJ1-6	.	.	TRBV30